The clone carrying this T cell receptor beta chain was seen many times. MiXCR was run by TCRdb on the 5' RACE reads, yielding one entry per CDR3 protein. This repertoire shows roughly 280,000 distinct CDR3 sequences, approximately 20% found once; its top ten account for less than 9%. This sample was taken from a study of CD8 T cells in ankylosing spondylitis. This CDR3 contains 12 residues. The germline gives CDR1 DFQATT, CDR2 SNEGSKA (reference sequence). Losses at the gene ends were 5 bases for V and 4 bases for J; bases not matched to a gene: 3. The TCR originated in a male donor with ankylosing spondylitis or in good health (not recorded which). Sequenced: blood, either unsorted or a sorted T cell fraction (not recorded which). The chain joins TRBV20-1 to TRBJ2-3; 7 nucleotides line up with TRBD1. CDR3 protein: CSAHTGADTQYF. The CDR3 DNA reads as TGCAGTGCTCATACAGGGGCAGATACGCAGTATTTT.